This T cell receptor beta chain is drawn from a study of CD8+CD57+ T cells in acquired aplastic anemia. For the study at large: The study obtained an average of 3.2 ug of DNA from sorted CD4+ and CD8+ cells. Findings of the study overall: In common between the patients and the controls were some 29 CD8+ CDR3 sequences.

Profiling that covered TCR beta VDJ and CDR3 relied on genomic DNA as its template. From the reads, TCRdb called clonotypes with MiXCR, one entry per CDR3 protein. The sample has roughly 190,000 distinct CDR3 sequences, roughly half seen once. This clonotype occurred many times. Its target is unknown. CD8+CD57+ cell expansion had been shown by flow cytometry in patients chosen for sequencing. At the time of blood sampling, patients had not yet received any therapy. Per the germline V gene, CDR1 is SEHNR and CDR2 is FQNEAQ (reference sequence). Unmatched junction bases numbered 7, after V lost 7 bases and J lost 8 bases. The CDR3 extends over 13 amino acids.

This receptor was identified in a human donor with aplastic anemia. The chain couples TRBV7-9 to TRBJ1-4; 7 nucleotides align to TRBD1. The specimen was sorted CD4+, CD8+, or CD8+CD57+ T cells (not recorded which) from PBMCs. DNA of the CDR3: TGTGCCAGCAAGGGGACAGTATCCGAAAAACTGTTTTTT. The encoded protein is CASKGTVSEKLFF.